This TCR beta chain was captured in a study of blood T cells in healthy people across ages (dated by TCRdb to the mid-2010s). In terms of the full investigation: In model experiments, roughly one uniquely barcoded TCR beta cDNA molecule per two T cells was captured by template switching. Donors were grouped into four age groups: young (average roughly 17 years), middle-aged (39), aged (about 60) and long-lived (approximately 75). Age-related changes in TCR beta repertoire diversity were measured in the study by deep sequencing normalized with unique cDNA molecular identifiers. The study analyzed two additional independent replicas of 1 million unique cDNA reads from the same blood draw for two donors, one aged 18 to 29 and one aged 80 or older. To avoid experimental bias, donors of different ages were distributed randomly across sequencing lanes.

The donors were about 40 Caucasian individuals from Russia, aged 6 to 90 years, who were systemically healthy. Approximately 11 milliliters of peripheral blood were drawn from each donor into EDTA-treated Vacutainer tubes. Ficoll-Paque density-gradient centrifugation was used to isolate PBMCs, with at least 7 million obtained per sample. Trizol reagent was used to extract total RNA from PBMCs, with at least 6 micrograms per sample. For every donor, flow cytometry on a PBMC aliquot measured the percentage of naive CD45RAhigh/CD27high T cells. Preparation of the library involved 5' RACE. Instrument on record: Illumina HiSeq 2500. The second PCR ran for roughly 7 to 12 cycles and used a J-beta primer mix along with a sample-barcoded 5' primer. A unique molecular identifier was introduced onto each TCR beta cDNA molecule by a template-switch 5' adaptor carrying 12 random nucleotides. Each sample yielded at least 2.5 million CDR3-containing paired-end reads. First-strand cDNA was synthesized from all RNA with the Mint cDNA synthesis kit, primed by a TRBC-specific oligonucleotide. Following uracil-DNA glycosylase treatment, all cDNA underwent a first 18-cycle PCR with the universal primers M1SS and BC2_uni_R. Under the source paper's analysis protocol: Normalization of each sample was performed by random selection of 1 million high-quality reads, each carrying a distinct molecular identifier. Reads sharing molecular identifiers were discarded rather than binned into consensus sequences. MiTCR, with a Q25 quality threshold and the strictest error-elimination algorithm, was used for CDR3 identification, clonotype clustering and error correction. Lower-bound total TCR beta diversity was estimated with a nonparametric unseen species model using Euler transformation. The raw public data were reprocessed by TCRdb itself: fastp quality trimming at Q25, MiXCR clonotype calling, in-frame beta chains only. Each CDR3 protein gets just one entry, which takes the most common genes and DNA from the rows behind it. In this record, the V and J calls reflect TCRdb's handling and not the investigators' own analysis. Within this sample are about 1,000,000 distinct CDR3 sequences, with more than 40% of them counted one time only. The ten most abundant clones make up under 20% of the sample.

The CDR3 runs 16 amino acids, cysteine and phenylalanine included. The entry retains the CDR3 DNA only, 48 bases that are in frame from base 1. The investigation overall reported the following: As age increased, observed TCR beta diversity per million T cells dropped in a roughly linear way, and a significant reduction was already evident by age about 40. Total diversity estimates from one million sequenced T cells were considered lower bounds and underestimates. Compared with the aged group, more naive CD4+ T cells, fewer expanded clones and increased TCR diversity were shown by the long-lived group, suggesting age selection. Bulk unsorted PBMC profiling prevented conclusive comparison of naive and antigen-experienced compartments. The percentage of naive T cells measured by flow cytometry correlated strongly with observed TCR beta diversity. The CMV infection status of donors was not known, potentially confounding age-related changes in expanded clonotypes.

This clonotype was detected only a few times. The target of this receptor is not known. Base quality data are lacking; no much larger clone is found one base away. The sequenced material came from blood. The source of this sequence is a woman aged 55 to 70 in good health. Here the chain combines TRBV21-1 and TRBJ2-6; TRBD1 is the table's D call, not checked against the DNA. TRBV21-1 is classified as a pseudogene. The CDR3: CASSADRLSGANVLTF. The DNA sequence is as follows: TGTGCCAGCAGCGCGGACAGGCTCTCTGGGGCCAACGTCCTGACTTTC.